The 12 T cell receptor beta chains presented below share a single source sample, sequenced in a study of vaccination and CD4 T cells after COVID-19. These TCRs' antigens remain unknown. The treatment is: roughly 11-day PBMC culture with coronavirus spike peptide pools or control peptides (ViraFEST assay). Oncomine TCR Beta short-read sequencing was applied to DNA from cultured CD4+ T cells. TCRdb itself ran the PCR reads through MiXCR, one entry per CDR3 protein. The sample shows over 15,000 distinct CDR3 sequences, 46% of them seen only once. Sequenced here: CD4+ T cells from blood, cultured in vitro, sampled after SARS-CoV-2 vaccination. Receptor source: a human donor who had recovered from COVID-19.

The CDR3, as DNA: TGCAGCACCACTTTACAGGGGGTCACTGAAGCTTTCTTT. Amino acids: CSTTLQGVTEAFF. The chain combines TRBV29-1 with TRBJ1-1; 8 nucleotides agree with TRBD1. With V trimmed by 8 bases and J by 4 bases, 9 bases remained unmatched. CDR1 and CDR2 from the germline V gene are SQVTM and ANQGSEA. This CDR3 contains 13 residues.

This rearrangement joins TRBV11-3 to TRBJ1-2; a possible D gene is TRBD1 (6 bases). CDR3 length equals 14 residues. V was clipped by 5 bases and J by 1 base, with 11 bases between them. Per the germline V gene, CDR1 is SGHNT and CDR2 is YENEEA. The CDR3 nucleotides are TGTGCCAGCAGCACGAACAGGGTTAACTATGGCTACACCTTC. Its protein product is CASSTNRVNYGYTF.

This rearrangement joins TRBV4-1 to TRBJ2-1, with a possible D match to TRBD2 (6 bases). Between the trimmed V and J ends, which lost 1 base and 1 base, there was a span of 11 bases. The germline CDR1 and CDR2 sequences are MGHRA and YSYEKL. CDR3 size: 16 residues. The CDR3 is CASSQVGGESYNEQFF. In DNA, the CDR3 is TGCGCCAGCAGCCAAGTCGGCGGGGAGTCCTACAATGAGCAGTTCTTC.

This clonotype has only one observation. The CDR3 DNA follows: TGTGCCAGCAGCTTCCAGAGGGAGCAGTACTTC. It specifies CASSFQREQYF. The chain uses TRBV12-3 or TRBV12-4 and TRBJ2-7; no firm D call. This CDR3 has 11 residues. The V gene lost 6 bases and the J gene lost 7 bases, with 10 bases spanning the gap.

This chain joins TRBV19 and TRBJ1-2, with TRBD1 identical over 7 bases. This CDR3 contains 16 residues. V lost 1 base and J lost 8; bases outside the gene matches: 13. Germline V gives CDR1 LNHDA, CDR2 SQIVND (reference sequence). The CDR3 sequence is CASSIGSDRKPGGYTF. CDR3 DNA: TGTGCCAGTAGTATAGGGTCGGACAGGAAACCTGGAGGCTACACCTTC.

The CDR3 DNA follows: TGCAGTGCCCCTAAACCAACAGGGACTGCCAAAAACATTCAGTACTTC. Amino acids: CSAPKPTGTAKNIQYF. The V gene is TRBV20-1, the J gene TRBJ2-4; D may be TRBD1 or TRBD2 (6 bases each). The CDR3 spans 16 residues. The germline V gene encodes CDR1 DFQATT and CDR2 SNEGSKA (reference sequence). V was cut by 6 bases and J by 1 base, with 19 bases left in between.

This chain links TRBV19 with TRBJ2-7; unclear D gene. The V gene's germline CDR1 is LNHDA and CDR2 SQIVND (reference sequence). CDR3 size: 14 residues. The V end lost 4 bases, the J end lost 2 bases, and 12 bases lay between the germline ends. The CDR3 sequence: CASSSVLGPYEQYF. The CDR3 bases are TGTGCCAGTAGTAGTGTTCTAGGCCCCTACGAGCAGTACTTC.

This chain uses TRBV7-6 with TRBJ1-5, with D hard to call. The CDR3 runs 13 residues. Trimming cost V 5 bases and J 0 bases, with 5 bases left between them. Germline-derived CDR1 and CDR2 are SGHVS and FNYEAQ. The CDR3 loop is CASSKDSNQPQHF. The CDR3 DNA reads TGTGCCAGCAGCAAGGATAGCAATCAGCCCCAGCATTTT.

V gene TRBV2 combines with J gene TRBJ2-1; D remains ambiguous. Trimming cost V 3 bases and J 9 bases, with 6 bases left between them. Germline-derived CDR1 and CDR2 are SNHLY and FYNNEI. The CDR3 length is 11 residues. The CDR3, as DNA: TGTGCCAGCAGTGAGGGAAGTGAGCAGTTCTTC. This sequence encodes CASSEGSEQFF.

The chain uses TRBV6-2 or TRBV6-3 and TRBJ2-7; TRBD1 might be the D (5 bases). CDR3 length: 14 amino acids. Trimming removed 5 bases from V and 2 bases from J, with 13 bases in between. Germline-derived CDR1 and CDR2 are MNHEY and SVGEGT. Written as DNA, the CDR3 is TGTGCCAGCAGTCGAAGGACACTTCCCTACGAGCAGTACTTC. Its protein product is CASSRRTLPYEQYF.

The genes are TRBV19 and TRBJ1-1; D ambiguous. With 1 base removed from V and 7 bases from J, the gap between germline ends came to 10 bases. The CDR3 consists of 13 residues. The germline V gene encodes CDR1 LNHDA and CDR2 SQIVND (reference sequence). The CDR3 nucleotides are TGTGCCAGTAGTATAGTGGGAGAATATGAAGCTTTCTTT. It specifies CASSIVGEYEAFF.

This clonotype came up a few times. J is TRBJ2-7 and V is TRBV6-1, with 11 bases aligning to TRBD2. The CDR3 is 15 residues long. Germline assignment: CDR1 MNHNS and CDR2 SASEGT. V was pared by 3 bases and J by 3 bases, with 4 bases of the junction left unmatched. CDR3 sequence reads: CASSEGLAEHYEQYF. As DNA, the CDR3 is TGTGCCAGCAGTGAGGGACTAGCGGAACACTACGAGCAGTACTTC.